This entry lists 25 T cell receptor beta chains sequenced from one sample in a study of T cells after yellow fever vaccination. TCRdb passed the 5' RACE reads through MiXCR, listing each CDR3 protein once. The sample has approximately 600,000 distinct CDR3 sequences, around an eighth seen once. The source was PBMCs, collected on the day of the yellow fever booster vaccination. The receptors shown here come from a man aged 25-45 years who received the YFV17D yellow fever vaccine.

J is TRBJ2-7 and V is TRBV18; 9 bases are shared with TRBD1. The CDR3 spans 15 residues. J gave up 6 bases and V 4 bases, and 10 bases lay outside the gene matches. Looked up from germline, CDR1 is KGHSH and CDR2 is LQKENI. This CDR3 is CASSLGPGTGSEQYF. CDR3 nucleotide sequence: TGTGCCAGCTCACTTGGACCCGGGACAGGGAGCGAGCAGTACTTC.

The rearrangement links TRBV7-8 to TRBJ2-2; tentatively, D is TRBD1 (6 bases). The V end was cut by 5 bases, the J end by 5 bases, with 24 bases between. The length of the CDR3 is 18 residues. CDR1 is SGHVS and CDR2 is FQNEAQ in the germline V gene. CDR3 in amino acids: CASSDPRGGRVGTGELFF. CDR3 nucleotides: TGTGCCAGCAGCGACCCAAGAGGGGGTAGGGTCGGTACCGGGGAGCTGTTTTTT.

The chain couples TRBV20-1 to TRBJ1-4; no clear D. V was shortened by 3 bases and J by 7 bases, with 9 bases between the two germline ends. The germline V gene has CDR1 DFQATT and CDR2 SNEGSKA (reference sequence). The CDR3 spans 12 residues. The CDR3 bases are TGCAGTGCTAGTCGGCATCTTGAAAAACTGTTTTTT. It translates to CSASRHLEKLFF.

As concerns this clonotype: One junction end does not reproduce the germline sequence, and a read error may be involved. The V gene is TRBV7-2, the J gene TRBJ2-2, with TRBD2 as a possible D gene (6 bases). The germline gives CDR1 SGHTA, CDR2 FQGNSA. CDR3 length: 17 residues. CDR3 in amino acids: CASSSVRGTPNTVELFF. The CDR3 DNA is TGTGCCAGCAGCTCCGTCCGCGGGACCCCGAACACCGTGGAGCTGTTTTTT. Variable domain in full (rest from reference TRBV7-2 and TRBJ2-2): GAGVSQSPSNKVTEKGKDVELRCDPISGHTALYWYRQSLGQGLEFLIYFQGNSAPDKSGLPSDRFSAERTGGSVSTLTIQRTQQEDSAVYLCASSSVRGTPNTVELFFGEGSRLTVL.

This clonotype has a handful of counts. The CDR3 region is CATTRQGNGEQFF. The CDR3 bases are TGTGCCACAACGAGACAGGGGAATGGTGAGCAGTTCTTC. This chain joins TRBV27 and TRBJ2-1; 8 bases agree with TRBD1. The CDR3 totals 13 residues. Germline V gene lookup returns CDR1 MNHEY and CDR2 SMNVEV (reference sequence). Unmatched junction bases numbered 11, after V lost 10 bases and J lost 9 bases.

This clonotype occurred once. The V and J genes are TRBV11-2 and TRBJ2-1; tentative D call: TRBD2 (6 bases). CDR1 SGHAT and CDR2 FQNNGV come from the germline V gene. V shed 1 base and J shed 7 bases, with 23 bases lying between them. There are 18 residues in the CDR3. CDR3 nucleotide sequence: TGTGCCAGCAGCTTAGGACGCGGAGGGACCCTACCATCTAATGAGCAGTTCTTC. Encoded protein: CASSLGRGGTLPSNEQFF.

This clonotype was recorded a few times. The V gene is TRBV11-2, the J gene TRBJ2-2; tentative D call: TRBD2 (5 bases). Trimming cost V 5 bases and J 1 base, with 14 bases left between them. The CDR3 totals 16 residues. The germline V gene encodes CDR1 SGHAT and CDR2 FQNNGV. The CDR3 nucleotides read TGTGCCAGCAGCCCCACTAGTAGTAGGAACACCGGGGAGCTGTTTTTT. Translating it yields CASSPTSSRNTGELFF. Full variable domain (outside the CDR3, taken from reference TRBV11-2 and TRBJ2-2): EAGVAQSPRYKIIEKRQSVAFWCNPISGHATLYWYQQILGQGPKLLIQFQNNGVVDDSQLPKDRFSAERLKGVDSTLKIQPAKLEDSAVYLCASSPTSSRNTGELFFGEGSRLTVL.

The chain joins TRBV12-3 or TRBV12-4 to TRBJ2-1; TRBD2 agrees at 8 bases. Unmatched junction bases numbered 9, after V lost 6 bases and J lost 5 bases. The CDR3 is 15 residues long. CDR3 amino acids: CASSPPARGDNEQFF. The CDR3 DNA sequence: TGTGCCAGCAGCCCCCCCGCGCGGGGGGACAATGAGCAGTTCTTC.

The gene calls are TRBV7-8 and TRBJ2-2, with 7 nucleotides matching TRBD2. CDR1 and CDR2 (germline): SGHVS, FQNEAQ. The CDR3 length is 14 residues. In nucleotides, the CDR3 is TGTGCAGGCTCCAGCGGGGCGAACACCGGGGAGCTGTTTTTT. This sequence encodes CAGSSGANTGELFF.

The chain employs TRBV20-1 and TRBJ2-7; tentative D call: TRBD1 (6 bases). Trimming left V 0 bases short and J 3 bases short, with 9 bases between. Germline CDR1 and CDR2: DFQATT and SNEGSKA (reference sequence). This CDR3 contains 13 residues. CDR3 DNA sequence: TGCAGTGCTAGAGATGTGACAGGCTACGAGCAGTACTTC. It translates to CSARDVTGYEQYF.

The gene calls are TRBV19 and TRBJ1-1; no reliable D call. The ends were cut back, 5 bases at V and 1 base at J, with 8 bases in the middle. The germline V gene has CDR1 LNHDA and CDR2 SQIVND (reference sequence). The CDR3 consists of 13 residues. CDR3 sequence: CASSASQNTEAFF. The CDR3 region has the DNA TGTGCCAGTAGTGCATCACAGAACACTGAAGCTTTCTTT.

This clonotype appeared a few times. The chain joins TRBV5-1 to TRBJ2-7; D possibly matches TRBD1 or TRBD2 (5 bases each). This CDR3 is 14 amino acids long. Germline assignment: CDR1 SGHRS and CDR2 YFSETQ. V was shortened by 1 base and J by 2 bases, with 10 bases between the two germline ends. CDR3 nucleotide sequence: TGCGCCAGCAGCTTGTTAGGGACCACCTACGAGCAGTACTTC. Protein: CASSLLGTTYEQYF. Full variable domain (rest looked up from reference TRBV5-1 and TRBJ2-7): KAGVTQTPRYLIKTRGQQVTLSCSPISGHRSVSWYQQTPGQGLQFLFEYFSETQRNKGNFPGRFSGRQFSNSRSEMNVSTLELGDSALYLCASSLLGTTYEQYFGPGTRLTVT.

The chain recombines TRBV7-2 with TRBJ2-3; 9 nucleotides agree with TRBD1. This CDR3 has 15 amino acids. The V gene's germline CDR1 is SGHTA and CDR2 FQGNSA. Losses at the gene ends were 2 bases for V and 2 bases for J; bases not matched to a gene: 2. The CDR3 loop is CASSLRDRATDTQYF. CDR3 nucleotides: TGTGCCAGCAGCTTAAGGGACAGGGCCACAGATACGCAGTATTTT. The variable domain in full, with the rest retrieved from reference TRBV7-2 and TRBJ2-3, is GAGVSQSPSNKVTEKGKDVELRCDPISGHTALYWYRQSLGQGLEFLIYFQGNSAPDKSGLPSDRFSAERTGGSVSTLTIQRTQQEDSAVYLCASSLRDRATDTQYFGPGTRLTVL.

This chain uses TRBV7-2 with TRBJ1-1; no firm D call. This CDR3 has 12 residues. Germline CDR1 is SGHTA and CDR2 is FQGNSA. Trimming removed 3 bases from V and 4 bases from J, with 6 bases in between. The CDR3 loop is CASSLRVTEAFF. CDR3 in DNA: TGTGCCAGCAGCTTGAGGGTCACTGAAGCTTTCTTT.

This clonotype occurred a few times. This chain joins TRBV7-9 and TRBJ2-5; 14 bases agree with TRBD2. The CDR3 sequence is 16 residues long. Trimming removed 5 bases from V and 5 bases from J; junction bases left unmatched: 7. Germline CDR1 SEHNR, CDR2 FQNEAQ (reference sequence). CDR3 region: CASSHGTSGSRETQYF. CDR3 bases: TGTGCCAGCAGCCACGGGACTAGCGGGAGCCGGGAGACCCAGTACTTC.

This clonotype showed up many times. The CDR3 bases are TGTGCCAGCAGCCTTAGTAGGGGGGGACTCCCTCTCCAGCAGTTCTTC. Its protein is CASSLSRGGLPLQQFF. The chain joins TRBV7-2 to TRBJ2-1; D perhaps matches TRBD2 (7 bases). Per germline, CDR1 SGHTA and CDR2 FQGNSA. This CDR3 has 16 residues. Trimming took off 5 bases at V and 11 bases at J, with 25 bases between the two ends.

This clonotype was counted many times. The chain has TRBV28 and TRBJ2-2; 7 bases are shared with TRBD2. Germline trimming cut 4 bases from V and 3 bases from J; bases unmatched to any gene: 5. This CDR3 is built from 15 residues. CDR1 is MDHEN, CDR2 SYDVKM, per germline. The CDR3 spells CASSSLADYTGELFF. In DNA form, the CDR3 reads TGTGCCAGCAGTTCCCTAGCGGACTACACCGGGGAGCTGTTTTTT.

This sequence joins TRBV5-1 and TRBJ2-1; possibly TRBD1 for D (6 bases). Deletions cut 4 bases from V and 8 bases from J, with 16 bases between. Per germline, CDR1 SGHRS and CDR2 YFSETQ. The CDR3 is made up of 14 amino acids. The CDR3 is CASSLTQGIHEQFF. CDR3 nucleotide sequence: TGCGCCAGCAGCCTGACTCAGGGGATACATGAGCAGTTCTTC.

This clonotype has only a few counts. The rearrangement joins TRBV7-2 to TRBJ1-2; D uncertain. V dropped 5 bases and J dropped 0 bases, with 7 bases sitting between them. CDR1 and CDR2 (germline): SGHTA, FQGNSA. The CDR3 runs 13 residues. In DNA form, the CDR3 reads TGTGCCAGCAGCCCTAGGACTAACTATGGCTACACCTTC. It yields the protein CASSPRTNYGYTF.

This clonotype occurred many times. The chain joins TRBV15 to TRBJ2-1, with 10 bases lining up with TRBD2. There are 15 residues in the CDR3. Germline CDR1 reads LNHNV; CDR2 reads YYDKDF (reference sequence). The trim removed 3 bases at V and 10 bases at J, leaving 9 bases unmatched. The CDR3 sequence: CATSSYLAGGLEQFF. CDR3 in DNA: TGTGCCACCAGCAGCTACTTAGCGGGAGGCCTCGAGCAGTTCTTC.

The chain recombines TRBV4-2 with TRBJ1-5, with a possible D match to TRBD1 (5 bases). CDR1 is LGHNA and CDR2 is YNFKEQ in the germline V gene. The CDR3 spans 15 residues. V gave up 1 base and J gave up 1 base, with 8 bases separating them. The CDR3 nucleotides are TGTGCCAGCAGCCAAGCACAGGAGAGCAATCAGCCCCAGCATTTT. Translated: CASSQAQESNQPQHF.

The chain combines TRBV20-1 with TRBJ1-4; D is unclear. Trimming shortened V by 4 bases and J by 0 bases, and 9 bases separated the two germline ends. Per germline, CDR1 DFQATT and CDR2 SNEGSKA (reference sequence). CDR3 size: 14 residues. The CDR3 region has the DNA TGCAGTGCTACACGGGCGGCAACTAATGAAAAACTGTTTTTT. Its translation is CSATRAATNEKLFF.

This clonotype has a handful of counts. The rearrangement uses TRBV5-1 and TRBJ2-7, with TRBD2 matching 10 bases. The CDR3 has 14 amino acids. The junction had 8 bases not matched to a gene; V was cut back by 7 bases and J by 4 bases. The V gene's germline CDR1 is SGHRS and CDR2 YFSETQ. As DNA, the CDR3 is TGCGCCAGCGGCCTAGCGGGAGTAAATTACGAGCAGTACTTC. It specifies CASGLAGVNYEQYF.

The sample holds a few counts of this clonotype. The J gene is TRBJ2-7, the V gene TRBV7-2, with D perhaps assigned TRBD1 or TRBD2 (5 bases each). The V gene's germline CDR1 is SGHTA and CDR2 FQGNSA. Deletions cut 5 bases from V and 3 bases from J, with 11 bases between. The CDR3 has 13 amino acids. The CDR3 spells CASSQGPLYEQYF. Written as DNA, the CDR3 is TGTGCCAGCAGCCAGGGACCTCTCTACGAGCAGTACTTC.

The chain joins TRBV28 to TRBJ2-5; D may correspond to TRBD1 or TRBD2 (6 bases each). CDR3 length: 13 residues. Trimming left V 8 bases short and J 0 bases short, with 10 bases between. Germline CDR1 reads MDHEN; CDR2 reads SYDVKM. The CDR3 coding sequence is TGTGCCAGCGGCGGGGACAACCAAGAGACCCAGTACTTC. Translation gives CASGGDNQETQYF.